These T cell receptor beta chains were read from a single sample in a study of CD39 and CD103 CD8 tumor-infiltrating T cells. Some clones are missing from TCRdb's copy, which holds only in-frame ones; the method was immunoSEQ multiplex PCR. Of 1,500 to 2,000 clones listed, 73% are singletons. The specimen sequenced was CD39- CD103- CD8+ T cells sorted from the tumor. These TCRs come from a human donor with head and neck squamous cell carcinoma. The CDR3 runs from the conserved cysteine through the conserved F or W. A D gene is named only where the DNA matches it firmly. Size is stated for part of the rows, as once, few or many counts, or as a class when the clone is expanded.

v_call	clone_size	d_call	j_call	cdr3_aa	cdr3_nt
TRBV7-9	NA	TRBD1	TRBJ1-5	CASSDGTGPNQPQHF	TGTGCCAGCAGCGACGGGACAGGCCCTAATCAGCCCCAGCATTTT
TRBV27	few	NA	TRBJ2-2	CASSKTLGELFF	TGTGCCAGCAGCAAGACTCTCGGGGAGCTGTTTTTT
TRBV15	NA	TRBD1	TRBJ2-7	CATSREGGQGYEQYF	TGTGCCACCAGCAGAGAAGGGGGACAGGGGTACGAGCAGTACTTC
TRBV2	NA	NA	TRBJ1-1	CASSVGTEAFF	TGTGCCAGCAGTGTCGGGACTGAAGCTTTCTTT
TRBV30	NA	NA	TRBJ1-1	CAWRLGSNTEAFF	TGTGCCTGGAGGTTGGGCAGCAACACTGAAGCTTTCTTT
TRBV7-2	NA	NA	TRBJ2-2	CALDQAGQSGELFF	TGTGCCCTTGACCAGGCGGGCCAATCCGGGGAGCTGTTTTTT
TRBV27	NA	TRBD2	TRBJ2-1	CASSTSGYNEQFF	TGTGCCAGCAGTACTAGCGGATACAATGAGCAGTTCTTC
TRBV5-4	NA	NA	TRBJ2-7	CASSSRTTPFYEQYF	TGTGCCAGCAGCTCAAGGACAACGCCTTTTTACGAGCAGTACTTC
TRBV25-1	large	NA	TRBJ2-1	CASSELGNEQFF	TGTGCCAGCAGTGAATTGGGCAATGAGCAGTTCTTC
TRBV9	NA	NA	TRBJ2-1	CASSVGLSVGDEQFF	TGTGCCAGCAGCGTAGGACTCTCCGTCGGCGATGAGCAGTTCTTC
TRBV28	NA	NA	TRBJ1-5	CASSLRPRNQPQHF	TGTGCCAGCAGTCTGCGGCCGCGCAATCAGCCCCAGCATTTT
TRBV11-2	few	NA	TRBJ1-1	CASSSGPPHLNLEAFF	TGTGCCAGCAGCTCCGGGCCGCCCCATCTTAACCTAGAAGCTTTCTTT
TRBV13	once	NA	TRBJ2-5	CASSLAGRQETQYF	TGTGCCAGCAGCTTAGCGGGACGCCAAGAGACCCAGTACTTC
TRBV4-3	NA	NA	TRBJ1-4	CASSQDLGVADPNEKLFF	TGCGCCAGCAGCCAAGATCTTGGTGTAGCAGATCCAAATGAAAAACTGTTTTTT
TRBV7-6	NA	NA	TRBJ1-1	CASSLSLTGGRNTEAFF	TGTGCCAGCAGCTTATCATTGACAGGAGGGCGGAACACTGAAGCTTTCTTT
TRBV9	once	NA	TRBJ2-7	CASSPPGSSSYEQYF	TGTGCCAGCAGCCCGCCCGGCAGTAGCTCCTACGAGCAGTACTTC
TRBV7-8	NA	NA	TRBJ1-1	CASSLARGDLNTEAFF	TGTGCCAGCAGCTTAGCTAGAGGGGATTTGAACACTGAAGCTTTCTTT
TRBV11-2	large	NA	TRBJ1-4	CASSFLGRSNEKLFF	TGTGCCAGCAGCTTTCTGGGGCGCAGTAATGAAAAACTGTTTTTT
TRBV11-2	NA	NA	TRBJ2-5	CASSLGESQETQYF	TGTGCCAGCAGCTTAGGGGAGAGCCAAGAGACCCAGTACTTC
TRBV18	NA	NA	TRBJ2-7	CASSPGYEQYF	TGTGCCAGCTCGCCCGGCTACGAGCAGTACTTC
TRBV11-2	NA	TRBD2	TRBJ2-3	CASSPRGRSNTDTQYF	TGTGCCAGCAGCCCTCGCGGGAGGAGCAACACAGATACGCAGTATTTT
TRBV2	few	NA	TRBJ2-7	CATVITSYEQYF	TGTGCCACGGTGATTACTTCCTACGAGCAGTACTTC
TRBV10-1	NA	NA	TRBJ2-1	CASSETANLQGGNEQFF	TGCGCCAGCAGTGAGACGGCGAACTTACAGGGCGGTAATGAGCAGTTCTTC
TRBV9	NA	NA	TRBJ2-7	CASSLGTAVYEQYF	TGTGCCAGCAGCCTCGGGACTGCCGTCTACGAGCAGTACTTC
TRBV7-9	NA	NA	TRBJ2-4	CASSFWESWAKNIQYF	TGTGCCAGCAGCTTTTGGGAATCTTGGGCCAAAAACATTCAGTACTTC
TRBV11-2	NA	TRBD1	TRBJ2-2	CASSLGPGQGTTGELFF	TGTGCCAGCAGCTTAGGTCCGGGACAGGGGACCACCGGGGAGCTGTTTTTT
TRBV10-3	NA	NA	TRBJ2-2	CAISEPAGTGELFF	TGTGCCATCAGTGAGCCGGCAGGGACCGGGGAGCTGTTTTTT
TRBV15	NA	NA	TRBJ2-7	CATSRVQRPSYEQYF	TGTGCCACCAGCAGAGTCCAGCGCCCCTCCTACGAGCAGTACTTC
TRBV2	NA	NA	TRBJ2-5	CASSIRDSQLQETQYF	TGTGCCAGCAGTATCCGGGACTCTCAACTCCAAGAGACCCAGTACTTC
TRBV19	NA	NA	TRBJ2-7	CASSIEMGTEQYF	TGTGCCAGTAGTATTGAGATGGGGACCGAGCAGTACTTC
TRBV29-1	NA	NA	TRBJ2-2	CSGLGANTGELFF	TGCAGCGGATTAGGAGCGAACACCGGGGAGCTGTTTTTT
TRBV27	hyperexpanded	NA	TRBJ1-1	CASSLWGVNAEAFF	TGTGCCAGCAGTTTATGGGGTGTCAACGCTGAAGCTTTCTTT
TRBV7-2	NA	NA	TRBJ2-7	CASSQDGTVSSYEQYF	TGTGCCAGCAGCCAGGACGGGACCGTTAGCTCCTACGAGCAGTACTTC
TRBV30	few	NA	TRBJ2-1	CAWSAALNSYNEQFF	TGTGCCTGGAGTGCAGCTCTAAATTCCTACAATGAGCAGTTCTTC
TRBV10-3	NA	NA	TRBJ1-1	CAISESTTNFEAFF	TGTGCCATCAGTGAGTCGACGACAAATTTCGAAGCTTTCTTT
TRBV4-3	NA	NA	TRBJ1-2	CASSQTGLTNYGYTF	TGCGCCAGCAGCCAAACAGGGCTCACTAACTATGGCTACACCTTC
TRBV4-1	large	NA	TRBJ1-2	CASSQTGLTNYGYTF	TGCGCCAGCAGCCAAACAGGGCTCACTAACTATGGCTACACCTTC
TRBV27	NA	NA	TRBJ2-5	CASSLDWTQYF	TGTGCCAGCAGTTTAGATTGGACCCAGTACTTC
TRBV27	NA	NA	TRBJ1-1	CASSFGPDNLLNTEAFF	TGTGCCAGCAGTTTTGGCCCCGATAACCTCTTGAACACTGAAGCTTTCTTT
TRBV19	NA	NA	TRBJ2-7	CASSIKGAYEQYF	TGTGCCAGTAGTATTAAGGGGGCCTACGAGCAGTACTTC
TRBV4-3	NA	NA	TRBJ2-5	CASSQDKEGTQYF	TGCGCCAGCAGCCAAGATAAGGAAGGGACCCAGTACTTC
TRBV10-2	NA	NA	TRBJ1-2	CASRARGGLGGYTF	TGCGCCAGCAGAGCCCGGGGGGGGCTCGGAGGCTACACCTTC
TRBV6-4	NA	NA	TRBJ2-3	CASSDLAGGDTQYF	TGTGCCAGCAGTGACTTGGCAGGGGGGGATACGCAGTATTTT
TRBV10-1	large	NA	TRBJ1-1	CASSEVAGTNTEAFF	TGCGCCAGCAGTGAGGTGGCAGGAACGAACACTGAAGCTTTCTTT
TRBV6-5	once	NA	TRBJ2-2	CASSYPGQSTGELFF	TGTGCCAGCAGTTACCCGGGCCAGTCGACCGGGGAGCTGTTTTTT
TRBV28	NA	NA	TRBJ2-7	CASSFIHEQYF	TGTGCCAGCAGTTTTATCCACGAGCAGTACTTC